Following are 12 T cell receptor beta chains from one sample sequenced in a study of somatic mutations in cytotoxic T cells in rheumatoid arthritis. Clones were sequenced by immunoSEQ multiplex PCR, and TCRdb holds only the in-frame ones, with some missing. The sample includes some 16,000 clones, 60% to 85% of them seen just once. The sample consisted of CD8+ T cells sorted from blood. These receptors were collected from an adult with rheumatoid arthritis.

This CDR3 is CASSLRGDNEQFF. In nucleotides, the CDR3 is TGTGCCAGCAGCTTAAGAGGGGACAATGAGCAGTTCTTC. The genes are TRBV7-3 and TRBJ2-1, with D tentatively TRBD1 or TRBD2 (5 bases each). CDR1 is SGHTA, CDR2 FQGTGA, per germline. The V and J ends lost 1 base and 5 bases respectively, with 6 bases between them. This CDR3 spans 13 amino acids.

This chain uses TRBV5-4 with TRBJ1-6; the match to TRBD1 covers 8 bases. Germline V gene sequence: CDR1 SGHNT, CDR2 YYREEE (reference sequence). CDR3 length: 14 amino acids. V trimming: 6 bases; J trimming: 9 bases; junction bases outside the gene matches: 8. This CDR3 reads CASTSDRATSPLHF. In DNA form, the CDR3 reads TGTGCCAGCACGTCGGACAGGGCGACTTCACCCCTCCACTTT. Variable domain in full (rest from reference TRBV5-4 and TRBJ1-6): ETGVTQSPTHLIKTRGQQVTLRCSSQSGHNTVSWYQQALGQGPQFIFQYYREEENGRGNFPPRFSGLQFPNYSSELNVNALELDDSALYLCASTSDRATSPLHFGNGTRLTVT.

The chain has TRBV2 and TRBJ2-7; the D gene is possibly TRBD2 (6 bases). From germline, CDR1 is SNHLY and CDR2 FYNNEI. The CDR3 runs to 11 residues. V was pared by 8 bases and J by 6 bases, with 11 bases between. The CDR3 nucleotides read TGTGCCAGCGTGGGGGGAGGCGAGCAGTACTTC. Translation: CASVGGGEQYF.

The chain recombines TRBV30 with TRBJ1-3; D is possibly TRBD1 (6 bases). The V gene lost 2 bases and the J gene lost 2 bases, with 22 bases spanning the gap. This CDR3 has 18 residues. CDR1 and CDR2 from the germline V gene are GTSNPN and SVGIG (reference sequence). The CDR3 spells CAWSTLGQSLFPGNTIYF. CDR3 DNA sequence: TGTGCCTGGAGTACTTTAGGACAGTCACTCTTCCCTGGAAACACCATATATTTT. Looking up the rest from reference TRBV30 and TRBJ1-3 gives the full variable domain: SQTIHQWPATLVQPVGSPLSLECTVEGTSNPNLYWYRQAAGRGLQLLFYSVGIGQISSEVPQNLSASRPQDRQFILSSKKLLLSDSGFYLCAWSTLGQSLFPGNTIYFGEGSWLTVV.

The chain uses TRBV11-2 and TRBJ1-2; 7 bases align to TRBD1. This CDR3 contains 13 residues. V gave up 6 bases and J gave up 4 bases; unmatched junction bases: 5. Per the germline V gene, CDR1 is SGHAT and CDR2 is FQNNGV. In DNA, the CDR3 is TGTGCCAGCAGGGGGGACAGCCTCTATGGCTACACCTTC. It encodes CASRGDSLYGYTF. The variable domain in full, with the rest retrieved from reference TRBV11-2 and TRBJ1-2, is EAGVAQSPRYKIIEKRQSVAFWCNPISGHATLYWYQQILGQGPKLLIQFQNNGVVDDSQLPKDRFSAERLKGVDSTLKIQPAKLEDSAVYLCASRGDSLYGYTFGSGTRLTVV.

The chain recombines TRBV6-5 with TRBJ2-7; the D gene is possibly TRBD2 (6 bases). The CDR3 has 13 amino acids. Trimming shortened V by 4 bases and J by 3 bases, and 10 bases separated the two germline ends. CDR1 is MNHEY, CDR2 SVGAGI, per germline. CDR3 nucleotides: TGTGCCAGCAGTTCGGGAGACCGCTACGAGCAGTACTTC. This translates into CASSSGDRYEQYF.

This sequence joins TRBV29-1 and TRBJ2-7; 8 bases map to TRBD2. Germline lookup yields CDR1 SQVTM and CDR2 ANQGSEA. Unmatched junction bases numbered 9, after V lost 6 bases and J lost 5 bases. The CDR3 extends over 13 amino acids. The CDR3 coding sequence is TGCAGCGTCCCAGCGGGGGCCCCCGACGAGCAGTACTTC. It translates to CSVPAGAPDEQYF.

The chain uses TRBV9 and TRBJ1-2, with TRBD1 identical over 10 bases. With 4 bases clipped from V and 7 bases from J, the junction kept 10 bases outside the gene matches. CDR1 is SGDLS, CDR2 YYNGEE, per germline. The CDR3 is made up of 15 amino acids. DNA of the CDR3: TGTGCCAGCAGCCCCTGGGACAGGGGTTCTGGTGGCTACACCTTC. It translates to CASSPWDRGSGGYTF.

The genes are TRBV2 and TRBJ1-1; TRBD1 matches at 8 bases. Unmatched junction bases numbered 3, after V lost 8 bases and J lost 1 base. Germline lookup yields CDR1 SNHLY and CDR2 FYNNEI. This CDR3 has 13 residues. The CDR3 coding sequence is TGTGCCAGCTTGACAGGGGAGAACACTGAAGCTTTCTTT. It encodes CASLTGENTEAFF.

This chain links TRBV30 with TRBJ2-5, with 7 bases fitting TRBD2. The J call may be mistaken, given a closer DNA end match to TRBJ2-7. The CDR3 totals 13 residues. Germline lookup yields CDR1 GTSNPN and CDR2 SVGIG (reference sequence). CDR3 in amino acids: CAWRAGVTYEQYF. The CDR3 region has the DNA TGTGCCTGGAGGGCGGGGGTAACCTACGAGCAGTACTTC.

The chain has TRBV19 and TRBJ2-6; D tentatively fits TRBD1 or TRBD2 (5 bases each). From germline, CDR1 is LNHDA and CDR2 SQIVND (reference sequence). This CDR3 contains 13 residues. V lost 5 bases to trimming and J lost 18 bases, with 20 bases between them. CDR3 residues: CASSLKPGRPKTF. In nucleotides, the CDR3 is TGTGCCAGTAGTCTAAAACCGGGACGACCGAAGACTTTC.

The genes are TRBV7-9 and TRBJ1-2, with 10 positions matching TRBD1. The CDR3 contains 16 residues. V gave up 5 bases and J gave up 4 bases; unmatched junction bases: 10. The V gene's germline CDR1 is SEHNR and CDR2 FQNEAQ (reference sequence). CDR3 in amino acids: CASSRSGQGGFYGYTF. The DNA of the CDR3 is TGTGCCAGCAGCCGCTCTGGACAGGGGGGGTTCTATGGCTACACCTTC.